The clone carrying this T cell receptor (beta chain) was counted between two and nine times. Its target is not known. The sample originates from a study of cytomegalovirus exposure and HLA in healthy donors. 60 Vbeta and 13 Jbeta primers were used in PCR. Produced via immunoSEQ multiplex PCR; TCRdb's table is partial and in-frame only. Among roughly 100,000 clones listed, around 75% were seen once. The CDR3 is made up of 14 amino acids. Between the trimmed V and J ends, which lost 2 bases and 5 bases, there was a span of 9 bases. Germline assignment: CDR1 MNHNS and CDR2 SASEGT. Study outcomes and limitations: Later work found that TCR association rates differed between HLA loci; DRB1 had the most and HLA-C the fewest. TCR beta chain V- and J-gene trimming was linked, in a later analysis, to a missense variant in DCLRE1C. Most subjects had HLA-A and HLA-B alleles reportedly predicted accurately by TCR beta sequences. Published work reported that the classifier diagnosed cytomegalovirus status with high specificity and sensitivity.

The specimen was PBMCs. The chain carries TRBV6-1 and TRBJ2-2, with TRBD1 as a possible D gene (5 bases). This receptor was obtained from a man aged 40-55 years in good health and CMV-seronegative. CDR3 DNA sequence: TGTGCCAGCAGTGAACTTCAGGGTACCGGGGAGCTGTTTTTT. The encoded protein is CASSELQGTGELFF.